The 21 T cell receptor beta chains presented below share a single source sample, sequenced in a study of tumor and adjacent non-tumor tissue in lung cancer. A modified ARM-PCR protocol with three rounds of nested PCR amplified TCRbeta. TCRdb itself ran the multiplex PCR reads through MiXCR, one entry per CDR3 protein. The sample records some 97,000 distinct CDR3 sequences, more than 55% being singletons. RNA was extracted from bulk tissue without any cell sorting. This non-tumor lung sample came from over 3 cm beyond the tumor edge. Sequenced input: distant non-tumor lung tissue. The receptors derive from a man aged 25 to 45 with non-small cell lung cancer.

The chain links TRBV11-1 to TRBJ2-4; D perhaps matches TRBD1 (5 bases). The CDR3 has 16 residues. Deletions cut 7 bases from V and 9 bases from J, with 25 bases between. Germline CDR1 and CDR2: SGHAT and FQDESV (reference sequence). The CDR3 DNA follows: TGTGCCAGCATCCACTCAGGCAGGGCGACCAGAAGCATTCAGTACTTC. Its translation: CASIHSGRATRSIQYF.

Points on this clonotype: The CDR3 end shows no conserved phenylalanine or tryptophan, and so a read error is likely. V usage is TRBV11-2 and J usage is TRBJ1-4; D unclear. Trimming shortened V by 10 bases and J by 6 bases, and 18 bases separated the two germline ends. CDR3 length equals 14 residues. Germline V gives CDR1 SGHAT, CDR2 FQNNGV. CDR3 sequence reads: CATAAQFGDEKLFS. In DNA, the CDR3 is TGTGCCACTGCGGCCCAGTTCGGGGATGAAAAACTGTTTTCT.

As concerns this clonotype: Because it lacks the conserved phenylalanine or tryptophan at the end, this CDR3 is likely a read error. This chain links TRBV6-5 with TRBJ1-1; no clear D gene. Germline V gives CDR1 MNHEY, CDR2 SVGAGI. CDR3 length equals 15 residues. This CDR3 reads CGGKRSMGLNTEAFH. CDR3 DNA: TGTGGCGGCAAAAGGTCCATGGGCCTTAACACTGAAGCTTTCCAT.

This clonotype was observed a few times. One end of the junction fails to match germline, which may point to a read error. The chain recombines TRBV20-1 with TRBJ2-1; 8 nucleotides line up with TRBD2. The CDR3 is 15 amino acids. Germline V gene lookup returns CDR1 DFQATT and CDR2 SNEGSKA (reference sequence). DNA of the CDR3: TGCAGTGATAGACCTAGCGGGCTTTCCTACAATGAGCAATTCTTC. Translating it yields CSDRPSGLSYNEQFF.

The CDR3 nucleotides read TGCGCCAGCAGCCAGGGATCAGGCAATCAGCCCCAGCATTTT. This encodes CASSQGSGNQPQHF. The rearrangement links TRBV5-1 to TRBJ1-5, with a tentative D call TRBD1 (5 bases). The CDR3 runs to 14 residues. CDR1 and CDR2 from the germline V gene are SGHRS and YFSETQ. The V end was cut by 4 bases, the J end by 2 bases, with 10 bases between.

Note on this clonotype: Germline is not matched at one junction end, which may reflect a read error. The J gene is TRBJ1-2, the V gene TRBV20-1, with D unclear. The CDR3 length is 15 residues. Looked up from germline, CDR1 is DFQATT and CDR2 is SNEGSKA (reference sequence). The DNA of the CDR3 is TGCGGTGCTAGAGATAGGTCCCGGACCCCCTATGTCTACACTTTC. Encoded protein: CGARDRSRTPYVYTF.

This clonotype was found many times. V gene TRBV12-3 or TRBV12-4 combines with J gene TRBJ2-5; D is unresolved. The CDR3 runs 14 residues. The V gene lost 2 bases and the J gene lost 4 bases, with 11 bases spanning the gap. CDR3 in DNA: TGTGCCAGCAGTTTACCTGCGGTATCAGAGACCCAGTACTTC. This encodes CASSLPAVSETQYF.

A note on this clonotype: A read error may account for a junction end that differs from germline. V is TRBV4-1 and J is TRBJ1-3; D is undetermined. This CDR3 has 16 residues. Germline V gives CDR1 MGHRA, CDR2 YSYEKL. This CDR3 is CVSSQASGGSGNTIYF. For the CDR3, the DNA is TGCGTCAGCAGCCAAGCCTCCGGAGGATCTGGAAACACCATATACTTT.

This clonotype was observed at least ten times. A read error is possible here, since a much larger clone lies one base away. The CDR3 reads CASSPTTGGYERYF. The CDR3 region has the DNA TGTGCCAGCAGCCCGACGACAGGGGGGTACGAGCGGTACTTC. The chain combines TRBV11-3 with TRBJ2-7, with 9 bases lining up with TRBD1. CDR1 and CDR2 from the germline V gene are SGHNT and YENEEA. The CDR3 extends over 14 amino acids.

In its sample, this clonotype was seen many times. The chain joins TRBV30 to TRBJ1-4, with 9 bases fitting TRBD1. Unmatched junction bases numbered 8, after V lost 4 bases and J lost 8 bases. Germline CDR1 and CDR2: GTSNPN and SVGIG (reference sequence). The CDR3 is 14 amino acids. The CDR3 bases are TGTGCCTGGAATGAACAGGGGGCCGGGGAAAAACTGTTTTTT. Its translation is CAWNEQGAGEKLFF. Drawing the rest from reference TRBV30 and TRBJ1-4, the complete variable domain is SQTIHQWPATLVQPVGSPLSLECTVEGTSNPNLYWYRQAAGRGLQLLFYSVGIGQISSEVPQNLSASRPQDRQFILSSKKLLLSDSGFYLCAWNEQGAGEKLFFGSGTQLSVL.

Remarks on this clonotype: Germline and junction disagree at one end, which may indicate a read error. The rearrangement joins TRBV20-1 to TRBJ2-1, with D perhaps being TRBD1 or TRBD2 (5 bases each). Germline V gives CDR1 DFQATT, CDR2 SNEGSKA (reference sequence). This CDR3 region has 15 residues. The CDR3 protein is CNACLSGAKYNEQFF. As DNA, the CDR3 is TGCAATGCTTGTCTGTCCGGGGCCAAATACAATGAGCAGTTCTTC.

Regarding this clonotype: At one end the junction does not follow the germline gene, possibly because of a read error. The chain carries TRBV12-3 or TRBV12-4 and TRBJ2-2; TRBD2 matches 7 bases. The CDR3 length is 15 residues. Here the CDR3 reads CASRLGRASTGELFF. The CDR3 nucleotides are TGTGCTAGCAGACTTGGGAGGGCTAGCACCGGGGAGCTGTTTTTT.

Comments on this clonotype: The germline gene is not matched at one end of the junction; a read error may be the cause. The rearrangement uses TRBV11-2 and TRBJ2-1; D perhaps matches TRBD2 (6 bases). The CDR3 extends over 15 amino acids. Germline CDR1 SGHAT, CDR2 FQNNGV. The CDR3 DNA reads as TGTCCCAGCGCTTCGGAGCGGGCCCTCATCGGTGAGCAGTTCTTC. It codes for CPSASERALIGEQFF.

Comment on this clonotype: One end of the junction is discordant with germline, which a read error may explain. DNA for the CDR3: TGCAGTGCCGTTATGGGGGGGGGGACTGATGCTTTCTTC. Its protein is CSAVMGGGTDAFF. The rearrangement links TRBV20-1 to TRBJ1-1, with D maybe TRBD1 (5 bases). Germline V gene lookup returns CDR1 DFQATT and CDR2 SNEGSKA (reference sequence). There are 13 residues in the CDR3.

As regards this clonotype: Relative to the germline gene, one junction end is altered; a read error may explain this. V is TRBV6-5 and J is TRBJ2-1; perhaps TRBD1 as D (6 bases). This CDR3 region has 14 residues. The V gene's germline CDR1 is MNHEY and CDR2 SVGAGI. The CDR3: CASSYWQGYNEHFF. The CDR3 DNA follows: TGTGCCAGCAGTTACTGGCAGGGGTACAATGAGCATTTCTTC.

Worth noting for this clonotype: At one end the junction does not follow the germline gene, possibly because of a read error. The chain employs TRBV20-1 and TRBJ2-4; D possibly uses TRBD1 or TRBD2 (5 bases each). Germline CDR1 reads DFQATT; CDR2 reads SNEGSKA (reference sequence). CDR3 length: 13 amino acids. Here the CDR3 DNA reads TGCGGTGCCCCCCGGGGCGGTCAAAACATTCGGTACTTC. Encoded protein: CGAPRGGQNIRYF.

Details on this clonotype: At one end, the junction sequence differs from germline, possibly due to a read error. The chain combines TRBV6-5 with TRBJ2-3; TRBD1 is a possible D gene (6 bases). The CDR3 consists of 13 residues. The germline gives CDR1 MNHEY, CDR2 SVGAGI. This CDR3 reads CVSRDTSGDMQYF. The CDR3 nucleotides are TGTGTCAGCAGGGACACCTCCGGAGATATGCAGTATTTT.

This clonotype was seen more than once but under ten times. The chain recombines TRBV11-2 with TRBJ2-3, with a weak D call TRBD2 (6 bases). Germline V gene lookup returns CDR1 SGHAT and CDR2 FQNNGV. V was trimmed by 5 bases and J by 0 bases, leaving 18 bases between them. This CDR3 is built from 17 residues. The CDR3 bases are TGTGCCAGCAGCCGGGCCGGAGGGCGGGCAAGCACAGATACGCAGTATTTT. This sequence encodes CASSRAGGRASTDTQYF.

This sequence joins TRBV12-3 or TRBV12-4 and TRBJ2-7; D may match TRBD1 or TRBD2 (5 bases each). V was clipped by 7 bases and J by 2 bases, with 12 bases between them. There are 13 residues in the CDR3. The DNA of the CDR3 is TGTGCCAGCACGATCGAGGGGACCTACGAGCAGTACTTC. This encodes CASTIEGTYEQYF.

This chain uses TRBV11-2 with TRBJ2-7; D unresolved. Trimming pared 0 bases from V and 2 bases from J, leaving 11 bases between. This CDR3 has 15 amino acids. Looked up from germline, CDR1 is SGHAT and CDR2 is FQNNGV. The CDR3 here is CASSLDPHSTYEQYV. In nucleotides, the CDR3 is TGTGCCAGCAGCTTAGACCCCCACAGCACCTACGAGCAGTACGTC.

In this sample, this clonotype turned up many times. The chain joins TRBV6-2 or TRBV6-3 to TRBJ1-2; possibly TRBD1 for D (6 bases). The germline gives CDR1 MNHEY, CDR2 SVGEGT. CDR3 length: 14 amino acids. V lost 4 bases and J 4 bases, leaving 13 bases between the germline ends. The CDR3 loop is CASSSLGGIYGYTF. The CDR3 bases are TGTGCCAGCAGTTCCCTAGGGGGAATCTATGGCTACACCTTC.